Shown below are 21 T cell receptor beta chains from a single sample sequenced in a study of vaccination effects on CD4 cells after COVID-19 (dated by TCRdb to between 2021 and 2022). The library was produced with the immunoSEQ multiplex PCR assay. TCRdb limited this immuneACCESS table to in-frame rearrangements with V and J called. A share of clones is missing; checked studies link under half to unresolved V genes, and the rest is unexplained. In this sample the table shows roughly 57,000 clones, about 77% of which occur a single time. Clones ranked in the top ten supply about 5% of the sample. To identify antigen-specific CD4+ T cell clonotypes by their expansion, the ViraFEST assay first stimulated PBMC with viral peptide pools and then applied TCR sequencing. After approximately 11 days of culture, CD4+ T cells were isolated with the EasySep CD4+ T cell isolation kit. PCR-confirmed SARS-CoV-2 infection had occurred in convalescent patients between March and December 2020, before the Alpha, Beta and Delta variants emerged in the United States.

Which antigens these TCRs recognize remains unknown. The sample here was CD4+ T cells from PBMCs cultured with HIV peptides, taken before COVID-19 vaccination. In the paper's terms, the cell subset or site label means: HIV-1 Nef peptide pool negative control/reference culture. The receptors originated from a human donor who had a prior SARS-CoV-2 infection.

The chain couples TRBV2 to TRBJ2-1, with TRBD2 matching over 13 bases. Germline-derived CDR1 and CDR2 are SNHLY and FYNNEI. V was clipped by 6 bases and J by 8 bases; unmatched bases: 10. The length of the CDR3 is 16 residues. CDR3 region: CASSPQLAGGIDEQFF. CDR3 DNA: TGTGCCAGCAGCCCTCAACTAGCGGGGGGGATCGATGAGCAGTTCTTC.

This chain links TRBV27 with TRBJ2-2; D may be TRBD1 (5 bases). Germline CDR1 reads MNHEY; CDR2 reads SMNVEV (reference sequence). Trimming removed 3 bases at V and 5 bases at J, with 7 bases between. The CDR3 is 13 amino acids. DNA of the CDR3: TGTGCCAGCAGTTTTGACAGAACCGGGGAGCTGTTTTTT. Its protein is CASSFDRTGELFF.

The chain is built from TRBV6-1 and TRBJ1-2, with D possibly TRBD1 on 5 matching bases. This CDR3 is 14 amino acids long. V lost 2 bases, J lost 4 bases, and 11 bases lay in between. CDR1 is MNHNS and CDR2 is SASEGT in the germline V gene. The CDR3 reads CASSELGGVYGYTF. CDR3 bases: TGTGCCAGCAGTGAATTGGGGGGGGTCTATGGCTACACCTTC.

The chain recombines TRBV18 with TRBJ2-2, with D possibly matching TRBD1 (6 bases). Trimming removed 3 bases at V and 6 bases at J, with 14 bases between. The length of the CDR3 is 15 residues. Germline V CDR1 and CDR2: KGHSH, LQKENI. In DNA form, the CDR3 reads TGTGCCAGCTCACCGGGGGCTGCGCGGGCCGGGGAGCTGTTTTTT. Its protein product is CASSPGAARAGELFF.

CDR3 residues: CASSQTGAITEAFF. The CDR3 region has the DNA TGTGCCAGCAGTCAAACAGGGGCGATCACTGAAGCTTTCTTT. V gene TRBV6-5 combines with J gene TRBJ1-1; TRBD1 matches at 7 bases. After removal of 5 bases from V and 4 bases from J, the junction contained 7 bases not matched to a gene. Per germline, CDR1 MNHEY and CDR2 SVGAGI. CDR3 length: 14 residues.

The chain is built from TRBV10-3 and TRBJ2-1; TRBD2 might be the D (7 bases). The CDR3 has 14 amino acids. The V gene's germline CDR1 is ENHRY and CDR2 SYGVKD. The ends were cut back, 10 bases at V and 8 bases at J, with 21 bases in the middle. This chain's CDR3 is CATARGAGVDEQFF. CDR3 nucleotides: TGTGCCACCGCCCGGGGGGCGGGAGTGGATGAGCAGTTCTTC.

The gene calls are TRBV21-1 and TRBJ2-7; no check of the table's D call, TRBD2, against the DNA was made. TRBV21-1 is a pseudogene locus. This CDR3 has 20 residues. CDR3 nucleotides: TGTGCCAGCAGCAAAGTTGAAGGCCGCGATATCCCTAGCCGGTCCTACGAGCAGTACTTC. Its protein is CASSKVEGRDIPSRSYEQYF.

This clone showed up just once. The chain recombines TRBV4-1 with TRBJ2-7, with D tentatively TRBD1 (5 bases). Per the germline V gene, CDR1 is MGHRA and CDR2 is YSYEKL. The CDR3 totals 13 residues. Trimming took 0 bases from V and 6 from J, leaving 9 bases between them. In nucleotides, the CDR3 is TGCGCCAGCAGCCAAGACAGGGAACGCGAGCAGTACTTC. The encoded protein is CASSQDREREQYF.

The chain carries TRBV29-1 and TRBJ1-1; 10 bases align to TRBD1. This CDR3 is built from 14 residues. J was trimmed by 4 bases and V by 5 bases; bases with no gene match: 7. Germline V gives CDR1 SQVTM, CDR2 ANQGSEA. CDR3 amino acids: CSVSTGGLGTEAFF. CDR3 nucleotides: TGCAGCGTTTCGACAGGGGGCTTGGGCACTGAAGCTTTCTTT.

V is TRBV6-5 and J is TRBJ2-2, with D uncertain. CDR1 and CDR2 from the germline V gene are MNHEY and SVGAGI. The CDR3 totals 12 residues. V was shortened by 2 bases and J by 5 bases, with 3 bases between the two germline ends. The CDR3 region is CASSYQTGELFF. CDR3 in DNA: TGTGCCAGCAGTTACCAGACCGGGGAGCTGTTTTTT.

This clone was seen a single time. The chain employs TRBV6-5 and TRBJ2-3; maybe TRBD1 (5 bases). V was trimmed by 8 bases and J by 6 bases, leaving 15 bases between them. The CDR3 extends over 13 amino acids. CDR1 is MNHEY and CDR2 is SVGAGI in the germline V gene. CDR3 coding DNA: TGTGCCAGCGGCCGAACAGGCCGTGATACGCAGTATTTT. It encodes CASGRTGRDTQYF.

The chain has TRBV6-2 or TRBV6-3 and TRBJ2-6; D may be TRBD1 or TRBD2 (5 bases each). The germline V and J ends were trimmed by 5 bases and 0 bases, with 14 bases remaining between them. The CDR3 length is 17 residues. Germline-derived CDR1 and CDR2 are MNHEY and SVGEGT. CDR3 DNA: TGTGCCAGCAGTACCCGGGGACGAAACTCTGGGGCCAACGTCCTGACTTTC. Its translation is CASSTRGRNSGANVLTF.

J is TRBJ2-2 and V is TRBV4-1; D could derive from TRBD1 or TRBD2 (6 bases each). Germline CDR1 MGHRA, CDR2 YSYEKL. V shed 3 bases and J shed 5 bases, with 13 bases lying between them. The CDR3 consists of 15 residues. In DNA form, the CDR3 reads TGCGCCAGCAGCCAGAGAGGGGGGACTACCGGGGAGCTGTTTTTT. This translates into CASSQRGGTTGELFF.

This clone has just one count. This chain connects TRBV4-1 to TRBJ2-1; D is perhaps TRBD1 (5 bases). This CDR3 is built from 17 residues. Trimming removed 4 bases from V and 6 bases from J, with 22 bases in between. Germline CDR1 reads MGHRA; CDR2 reads YSYEKL. DNA of the CDR3: TGCGCCAGCAGCCGAAGACCTGGACACGCGCCCCCCAATGAGCAGTTCTTC. Amino acid sequence: CASSRRPGHAPPNEQFF.

The chain carries TRBV7-9 and TRBJ2-2; D is uncertain. Deletions cut 5 bases from V and 9 bases from J, with 13 bases between. Looked up from germline, CDR1 is SEHNR and CDR2 is FQNEAQ (reference sequence). This CDR3 spans 13 amino acids. Written as DNA, the CDR3 is TGTGCCAGCAGCCCAGGCTTGGGGAGGGAGCTGTTTTTT. This sequence encodes CASSPGLGRELFF.

V gene TRBV4-1 combines with J gene TRBJ1-5; D not certain. In germline, CDR1 is MGHRA, CDR2 YSYEKL. This CDR3 region has 14 residues. V lost 0 bases, J lost 5 bases, and 8 bases lay in between. CDR3 sequence: CASSQDSSYQPQHF. CDR3 bases: TGCGCCAGCAGCCAAGATTCGTCATATCAGCCCCAGCATTTT.

V usage is TRBV19 and J usage is TRBJ2-1; possible D gene TRBD1, 6 bases. Trimming removed 6 bases from V and 5 bases from J, with 17 bases in between. Germline CDR1 and CDR2: LNHDA and SQIVND (reference sequence). CDR3 length equals 15 residues. The chain's CDR3 is CASRGIDRPNNEQFF. DNA of the CDR3: TGTGCCAGTAGGGGAATCGACAGGCCTAACAATGAGCAGTTCTTC.

The chain combines TRBV5-1 with TRBJ2-7; D is possibly TRBD2 (5 bases). The germline gives CDR1 SGHRS, CDR2 YFSETQ. Deletions cut 7 bases from V and 7 bases from J, with 24 bases between. This CDR3 region has 15 residues. The CDR3 region has the DNA TGCGCCAGCGGACTCATGGCCCACCGCCCTGGGGAGCAGTACTTC. Residues: CASGLMAHRPGEQYF.

The V call is TRBV9, the J call TRBJ2-3; 15 bases align to TRBD2. Germline V CDR1 and CDR2: SGDLS, YYNGEE. V lost 0 bases to trimming and J lost 0 bases; unmatched junction nucleotides: 2. The CDR3 runs to 18 residues. CDR3 nucleotides: TGTGCCAGCAGCGTAGGGACTAGCGGGGGGGCTAGCACAGATACGCAGTATTTT. This codes for CASSVGTSGGASTDTQYF.

The rearrangement links TRBV7-6 to TRBJ1-1, with 11 positions matching TRBD1. The CDR3 runs to 16 residues. The germline CDR1 and CDR2 sequences are SGHVS and FNYEAQ. J lost 2 bases, V lost 5 bases, and 7 bases had no gene match. CDR3 loop: CASSPRTGGANTEAFF. CDR3 DNA sequence: TGTGCCAGCAGCCCCAGGACAGGGGGCGCAAACACTGAAGCTTTCTTT.

This clone was seen just once. The V call is TRBV11-3, the J call TRBJ1-1; D is possibly TRBD1 (5 bases). Trimming pared 0 bases from V and 1 base from J, leaving 9 bases between. Germline V CDR1 and CDR2: SGHNT, YENEEA. This CDR3 has 15 amino acids. CDR3 amino acids: CASSLDGDGNTEAFF. Written as DNA, the CDR3 is TGTGCCAGCAGCTTAGATGGGGACGGGAACACTGAAGCTTTCTTT.